What follows are 19 T cell receptor beta chains derived from one specimen sequenced in a study of cytomegalovirus exposure and HLA in healthy donors. Primers for the PCR totalled 60 Vbeta and 13 Jbeta. The data were produced by immunoSEQ multiplex PCR, yet TCRdb's version contains in-frame clones alone and is incomplete. This table holds around 130,000 clones, roughly three quarters found once. Sequenced material: PBMCs. These receptors were collected from a woman aged 18-35 years in good health and CMV-seronegative.

In its sample, this clone was seen once. V gene TRBV5-1 combines with J gene TRBJ2-3; TRBD2 aligns across 9 bases. The CDR3 is 19 amino acids. Germline V gives CDR1 SGHRS, CDR2 YFSETQ. The junction had 18 bases not matched to a gene; V was cut back by 4 bases and J by 3 bases. The CDR3 protein is CASSDPGLREGPGTDTQYF. Here the CDR3 DNA reads TGCGCCAGCAGCGATCCCGGGTTGCGGGAGGGCCCAGGGACAGATACGCAGTATTTT.

The gene calls are TRBV29-1 and TRBJ2-1; TRBD2 agrees at 7 bases. This CDR3 contains 14 residues. The germline V gene has CDR1 SQVTM and CDR2 ANQGSEA. The V and J ends lost 8 bases and 4 bases, in that order; junction bases with no gene match: 11. The CDR3 DNA reads as TGCAGCTCGAGGGCTAGCGGTTTTTACAATGAGCAGTTCTTC. Translated: CSSRASGFYNEQFF.

The V call is TRBV5-6, the J call TRBJ1-1; 7 nucleotides align to TRBD1. CDR3 length: 16 residues. Unmatched junction bases numbered 6, after V lost 0 bases and J lost 1 base. The germline CDR1 and CDR2 sequences are SGHDT and YYEEEE. CDR3 protein: CASSLGQGVPNTEAFF. CDR3 sequence (DNA): TGTGCCAGCAGCTTGGGGCAGGGGGTCCCGAACACTGAAGCTTTCTTT.

The gene calls are TRBV29-1 and TRBJ1-4; D uncertain. The CDR3 covers 13 residues. With 3 bases removed from V and 5 bases from J, the gap between germline ends came to 10 bases. Germline V lookup: CDR1 SQVTM, CDR2 ANQGSEA. The CDR3 DNA sequence: TGCAGCGTTGAGGAACAGCCGAATGAAAAACTGTTTTTT. Encoded protein: CSVEEQPNEKLFF.

V gene TRBV11-3 combines with J gene TRBJ2-1; 7 nucleotides align to TRBD2. Trimming took 4 bases from V and 2 from J; bases not matched to a gene: 2. This CDR3 contains 14 residues. The germline gives CDR1 SGHNT, CDR2 YENEEA. The chain's CDR3 is CASSSSGAYNEQFF. Here the CDR3 DNA reads TGTGCCAGCAGCTCTAGCGGAGCCTACAATGAGCAGTTCTTC.

The chain has TRBV5-6 and TRBJ1-1; 9 bases are a match to TRBD1. V dropped 3 bases and J dropped 7; count of bases not matched to a gene: 13. CDR1 is SGHDT and CDR2 is YYEEEE in the germline V gene. This CDR3 has 16 amino acids. CDR3 sequence reads: CASSWVSGQGLGEAFF. The CDR3 DNA reads TGTGCCAGCAGCTGGGTATCGGGACAGGGTCTCGGTGAAGCTTTCTTT.

The chain combines TRBV2 with TRBJ2-7, with D possibly being TRBD1 (5 bases). V was trimmed by 5 bases and J by 10 bases, leaving 15 bases between them. Germline V gene sequence: CDR1 SNHLY, CDR2 FYNNEI. This CDR3 spans 12 amino acids. CDR3 bases: TGTGCCAGCAGTTCGGACACGGGCGAACAGTACTTC. As protein: CASSSDTGEQYF. Full variable domain (outside the CDR3, taken from reference TRBV2 and TRBJ2-7): EPEVTQTPSHQVTQMGQEVILRCVPISNHLYFYWYRQILGQKVEFLVSFYNNEISEKSEIFDDQFSVERPDGSNFTLKIRSTKLEDSAMYFCASSSDTGEQYFGPGTRLTVT.

V usage is TRBV12-5 and J usage is TRBJ2-3; TRBD1 matches at 8 bases. Germline V gene sequence: CDR1 LGHNT, CDR2 FRNRAP. The CDR3 spans 15 residues. V dropped 5 bases and J dropped 4; count of bases not matched to a gene: 8. CDR3 DNA sequence: TGTGCTAGTGGTCCTCCAGGGGGCCCGTCAGATACGCAGTATTTT. It yields the protein CASGPPGGPSDTQYF.

This clone was picked up a small number of times. This chain joins TRBV4-1 and TRBJ2-6; no definite D call. CDR1 and CDR2 from the germline V gene are MGHRA and YSYEKL. V lost 0 bases, J lost 0 bases, and 6 bases lay in between. The CDR3 runs to 16 residues. CDR3 loop: CASSQDWPSGANVLTF. In DNA form, the CDR3 reads TGCGCCAGCAGCCAAGACTGGCCCTCTGGGGCCAACGTCCTGACTTTC.

This chain connects TRBV7-8 to TRBJ2-5; 11 bases align to TRBD2. With 5 bases clipped from V and 5 bases from J, the junction kept 7 bases outside the gene matches. Germline V gene lookup returns CDR1 SGHVS and CDR2 FQNEAQ. The CDR3 length is 15 residues. CDR3: CASSPRLAGWETQYF. The CDR3 DNA reads TGTGCCAGCAGCCCCAGACTAGCGGGGTGGGAGACCCAGTACTTC.

V and J are TRBV9 and TRBJ2-5, with a tentative D call TRBD2 (6 bases). The CDR3 is made up of 16 amino acids. The germline CDR1 and CDR2 sequences are SGDLS and YYNGEE. The V end was cut by 0 bases, the J end by 5 bases, with 17 bases between. This CDR3 reads CASSVDGSYGGETQYF. The CDR3 DNA reads TGTGCCAGCAGCGTAGATGGGTCATATGGGGGGGAGACCCAGTACTTC.

V is TRBV29-1 and J is TRBJ2-5; D might be TRBD1 (6 bases). The germline gives CDR1 SQVTM, CDR2 ANQGSEA. CDR3 length: 11 residues. Trimming removed 4 bases at V and 4 bases at J, with 7 bases between. CDR3 region: CSVARGETQYF. In nucleotides, the CDR3 is TGCAGCGTTGCCAGGGGAGAGACCCAGTACTTC.

This clone was found a few times. The genes are TRBV15 and TRBJ1-1; D remains unclear. The CDR3 has 13 residues. V lost 0 bases, J lost 5 bases, and 7 bases lay in between. Per the germline V gene, CDR1 is LNHNV and CDR2 is YYDKDF (reference sequence). CDR3 sequence (DNA): TGTGCCACCAGCAGAGAAGGAGGGACTGAAGCTTTCTTT. Translating it yields CATSREGGTEAFF.

V and J are TRBV6-1 and TRBJ2-6; the match to TRBD2 covers 7 bases. The CDR3 runs to 15 residues. Trimming cost V 10 bases and J 5 bases; bases outside gene matches: 11. Per the germline V gene, CDR1 is MNHNS and CDR2 is SASEGT. The CDR3 coding sequence is TGTGCCACCACTCGGGAGGCCCCCTGGGCCAACGTCCTGACTTTC. The encoded protein is CATTREAPWANVLTF.

The CDR3 sequence is CASSYGTSGSYDTQYF. DNA of the CDR3: TGTGCCAGCAGTTACGGTACTAGCGGGAGCTACGATACGCAGTATTTT. This chain links TRBV6-5 with TRBJ2-3, with 11 positions matching TRBD2. The CDR3 is 16 amino acids. Trimming cost V 2 bases and J 6 bases; bases outside gene matches: 7. Germline V gene data show CDR1 as MNHEY and CDR2 as SVGAGI.

The chain employs TRBV2 and TRBJ1-1; D unclear. Germline V CDR1 and CDR2: SNHLY, FYNNEI. This CDR3 is 11 amino acids long. Trimming cost V 5 bases and J 6 bases, with 7 bases left between them. Here the CDR3 reads CASSYSSEAFF. The CDR3 coding sequence is TGTGCCAGCAGTTATAGTTCTGAAGCTTTCTTT.

The gene calls are TRBV5-1 and TRBJ2-1; 9 nucleotides match TRBD2. V gave up 7 bases and J gave up 13 bases; unmatched junction bases: 9. Looked up from germline, CDR1 is SGHRS and CDR2 is YFSETQ. There are 12 residues in the CDR3. CDR3 nucleotides: TGCGCCAGCCGCCCGGTAGCGGGAGAACAGTTCTTC. Translating it yields CASRPVAGEQFF.

J is TRBJ1-4 and V is TRBV7-2; D unresolved. Looked up from germline, CDR1 is SGHTA and CDR2 is FQGNSA. The CDR3 is 13 residues long. Trimming cost V 5 bases and J 5 bases, with 9 bases left between them. This chain's CDR3 is CASSVTGNEKLFF. CDR3 DNA: TGTGCCAGCAGCGTGACGGGGAATGAAAAACTGTTTTTT.

This chain connects TRBV27 to TRBJ2-7; 7 bases agree with TRBD2. The CDR3 runs 15 residues. Germline CDR1 is MNHEY and CDR2 is SMNVEV (reference sequence). Trimming at V came to 6 bases and at J to 7 bases, leaving 15 bases not matched to a gene. Written as DNA, the CDR3 is TGTGCCAGCAGCAGAGTAGCGGGCCCGGGTGGGGAGCAGTACTTC. Residues: CASSRVAGPGGEQYF.